Reported below is one T cell receptor (beta chain). Its antigen remains unknown. RNA transcripts gave rise to amplified TCR beta CDR3 regions. HTBI primers were used for first-round RT-PCR of the TCR CDR3. TCRdb independently ran MiXCR on the multiplex PCR reads; one entry per CDR3 protein. The sample records some 370,000 distinct CDR3 sequences, about an eighth being singletons. The data are from a study of T cells in Graves' hyperthyroidism and ophthalmopathy. General study results and limits: Separating ophthalmopathy from stable hyperthyroidism was achieved by a 13 V-J model. Progression to ophthalmopathy was predicted a median of about 6.6 months early. Expanded thyroid clonotypes (above 0.001) were mostly also found in blood.

Inclusion characteristics of ophthalmopathy patients comprised a Clinical Activity Score of at least 3, a NOSPECS grade of at least 4, and duration under 3 months. This clonotype was obtained from a man aged 50 to 60 with Graves' ophthalmopathy. What was sequenced was blood.

This CDR3 is CATSDADAAGGGRGYEQYF. The DNA for the CDR3 is TGTGCCACCAGTGACGCCGACGCCGCGGGAGGGGGCAGGGGCTACGAGCAGTACTTC. The rearrangement joins TRBV24-1 to TRBJ2-7; 9 positions agree with TRBD2. The CDR3 has 19 amino acids. The V segment lost 4 bases and the J segment 3 bases; nucleotides outside the gene matches: 18. Looked up from germline, CDR1 is KGHDR and CDR2 is SFDVKD.